This T cell receptor (beta chain) came from a study of chemoradiotherapy in HPV16-positive cancers. Clones were sequenced by immunoSEQ multiplex PCR, and TCRdb holds only the in-frame ones, with some missing. The sample has about 53,000 clones, under 95% seen once; the top ten hold 2.5% to 4%. Germline V gene data show CDR1 as LNHDA and CDR2 as SQIVND (reference sequence). Trimming at V came to 1 base and at J to 6 bases, leaving 12 bases not matched to a gene. The CDR3 runs to 17 residues. The receptor was derived from a human donor with HPV-associated anogenital cancer. The specimen was blood, collected from a patient who underwent chemoradiotherapy. This sequence joins TRBV19 and TRBJ1-2; 9 positions agree with TRBD1. The CDR3 sequence: CASSIGGQGLLLNGYTF. CDR3 sequence (DNA): TGTGCCAGTAGTATAGGGGGACAGGGTCTTCTCCTTAATGGCTACACCTTC.